This TCR beta chain was recovered during a study of cytomegalovirus exposure and HLA in healthy donors. Germline V gene sequence: CDR1 MNHEY, CDR2 SMNVEV (reference sequence). This CDR3 comprises 13 residues. Trimming left V 2 bases short and J 4 bases short, with 6 bases between. Regarding the study as a whole: Rare sequences made up most TCRs, while some public TCRs were found in many donors. Specificity of three CMV-associated chains for CMV antigens was verified in vitro. Within the data, a cluster of highly shared sequence variants was likely a sequencing artifact.

As regards this clone: The antigen is not known. Distinct nucleotide sequences in the sample also encode this CDR3.

The PCR employed 60 Vbeta primers together with 13 Jbeta primers. Sequenced by immunoSEQ multiplex PCR; TCRdb stores in-frame clones only, minus some. The profile shows about 190,000 clones, 80% to 85% of them singletons. The clonotype originates from a man aged 50-60 years in good health and CMV-seronegative. Source material: PBMCs. V usage is TRBV27 and J usage is TRBJ1-5, with unresolved D. CDR3: CASSLRENQPQHF. CDR3 coding DNA: TGTGCCAGCAGTTTAAGGGAGAATCAGCCCCAGCATTTT.